These 5 T cell receptor beta chains came from one sample sequenced in a study of technical replicates of blood from a handful of donors. This table comes from immunoSEQ multiplex PCR, and its TCRdb copy is limited to in-frame clones, with some not included. The sample lists 50,000 to 70,000 clones; 85% to 95% were seen once. Specimen: PBMCs. These receptors were taken from a human donor in good health. Some clones in this sample may be carry-over from other donors' samples.

V usage is TRBV27 and J usage is TRBJ1-5, with 9 bases that match TRBD1. Germline CDR1 MNHEY, CDR2 SMNVEV (reference sequence). V dropped 2 bases and J dropped 2; count of bases not matched to a gene: 7. This CDR3 has 17 residues. The DNA of the CDR3 is TGTGCCAGCAGTTTAATCGCTCGGGACAGGGGCAATCAGCCCCAGCATTTT. This encodes CASSLIARDRGNQPQHF.

This clone was recorded once. The rearrangement uses TRBV11-2 and TRBJ2-3, with 12 positions matching TRBD2. The V gene's germline CDR1 is SGHAT and CDR2 FQNNGV. CDR3 size: 15 residues. V shed 5 bases and J 6 bases; nucleotides not matched to a gene: 6. The CDR3 region is CASSQWTSGTDTQYF. In DNA form, the CDR3 reads TGTGCCAGCAGCCAGTGGACTAGCGGGACTGATACGCAGTATTTT.

The rearrangement links TRBV6-6 to TRBJ1-1; unclear D gene. This CDR3 has 15 residues. Per the germline V gene, CDR1 is MNHNY and CDR2 is SVGAGI (reference sequence). Trimming pared 7 bases from V and 1 base from J, leaving 16 bases between. The DNA of the CDR3 is TGTGCCAGCACTCCCGTCAGGCCCGAGAACACTGAAGCTTTCTTT. It is translated as CASTPVRPENTEAFF.

The chain joins TRBV28 to TRBJ1-4, with a tentative D call TRBD1 (5 bases). This CDR3 has 14 residues. CDR1 and CDR2 (germline): MDHEN, SYDVKM. V was pared by 7 bases and J by 3 bases, with 12 bases between. DNA for the CDR3: TGTGCCAGCAATTCGGGGGGGTCTAATGAAAAACTGTTTTTT. It yields the protein CASNSGGSNEKLFF.

The chain combines TRBV7-8 with TRBJ2-5; 7 bases align to TRBD2. V shed 1 base and J 5 bases; nucleotides not matched to a gene: 10. The CDR3 totals 16 residues. Germline CDR1 reads SGHVS; CDR2 reads FQNEAQ. The CDR3: CASSLGGGRAFETQYF. CDR3 coding DNA: TGTGCCAGCAGCTTAGGGGGGGGGAGAGCTTTCGAGACCCAGTACTTC.